This TCR beta chain was obtained from a study of blood T cell repertoires in COVID-19. About the research overall: The cDNA or gDNA used as material had been derived from T cells, B-cell-depleted T cells, or PBMCs.

The data were produced by immunoSEQ multiplex PCR, yet TCRdb's version contains in-frame clones alone and is incomplete. This table has some 150,000 clones, roughly 88% appearing once. The V and J ends lost 0 bases and 5 bases respectively, with 11 bases between them. The germline V gene has CDR1 SGHRS and CDR2 YFSETQ. The CDR3 runs 14 residues. The sample consisted of peripheral blood. The V gene is TRBV5-1, the J gene TRBJ1-1; no clear D gene. This receptor was obtained from an older woman with COVID-19, enrolled during active disease. In DNA form, the CDR3 reads TGCGCCAGCAGCTTGGCGGAGGGTTGGACTGAAGCTTTCTTT. Translated: CASSLAEGWTEAFF.